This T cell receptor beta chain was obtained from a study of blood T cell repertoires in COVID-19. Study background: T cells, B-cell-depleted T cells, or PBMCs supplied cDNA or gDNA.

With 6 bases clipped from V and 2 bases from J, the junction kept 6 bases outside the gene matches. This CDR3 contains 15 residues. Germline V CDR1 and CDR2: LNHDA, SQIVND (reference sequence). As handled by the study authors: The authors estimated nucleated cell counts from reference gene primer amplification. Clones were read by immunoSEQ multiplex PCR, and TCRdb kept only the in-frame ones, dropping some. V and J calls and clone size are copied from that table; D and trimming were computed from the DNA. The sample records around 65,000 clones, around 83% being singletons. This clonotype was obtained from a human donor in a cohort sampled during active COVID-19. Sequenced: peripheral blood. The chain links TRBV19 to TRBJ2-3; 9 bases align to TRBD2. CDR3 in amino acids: CASRPSGGPTDTQYF. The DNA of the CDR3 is TGTGCCAGTAGGCCCAGCGGGGGGCCCACAGATACGCAGTATTTT.